This is a list of T cell receptor beta chains from one sample in a study of vaccination effects on CD4 cells after COVID-19. The protocol was immunoSEQ multiplex PCR, while the TCRdb copy is restricted to in-frame clones and leaves out a portion. The sample shows tens of thousands of clones, roughly two thirds of them seen only once. No antigen has been assigned to these receptors. Sequenced material: CD4+ T cells from PBMCs cultured with HCoV-OC43 spike peptides, taken before COVID-19 vaccination. The receptors shown here come from a human donor who received a COVID-19 vaccine. The CDR3 runs from the conserved cysteine through the conserved F or W. The order of the fields is clone size, V gene, D gene, J gene, CDR3 protein, CDR3 DNA. A D gene is named only where the DNA matches it firmly. Rows may omit the clone size; those that give it use once, few, many or a size class.

abundance: NA; v_gene: TRBV7-2; d_gene: TRBD1; j_gene: TRBJ1-4; CDR3aa: CASSYYRGRMTNEKLFF; CDR3nt: TGTGCCAGCAGCTATTACAGGGGGAGGATGACTAATGAAAAACTGTTTTTT
abundance: NA; v_gene: TRBV24-1; d_gene: TRBD1; j_gene: TRBJ2-2; CDR3aa: CATSAPGQGYTGELFF; CDR3nt: TGTGCCACCAGTGCCCCGGGACAGGGGTACACCGGGGAGCTGTTTTTT
abundance: NA; v_gene: TRBV9; d_gene: NA; j_gene: TRBJ1-5; CDR3aa: CASSVEGWAGSQPQHF; CDR3nt: TGTGCCAGCAGCGTAGAGGGGTGGGCAGGGAGTCAGCCCCAGCATTTT
abundance: NA; v_gene: TRBV5-4; d_gene: NA; j_gene: TRBJ2-7; CDR3aa: CASSPQGSYEQYF; CDR3nt: TGTGCCAGCAGCCCGCAGGGGTCCTACGAGCAGTACTTC
abundance: few; v_gene: TRBV6-7; d_gene: NA; j_gene: TRBJ1-6; CDR3aa: CASSPMGGSPLHF; CDR3nt: TGTGCCAGCAGCCCCATGGGAGGATCACCCCTCCACTTT
abundance: NA; v_gene: TRBV7-2; d_gene: NA; j_gene: TRBJ2-7; CDR3aa: CASSLGGVAHVYEQYF; CDR3nt: TGTGCCAGCAGCTTAGGGGGCGTAGCCCACGTCTACGAGCAGTACTTC
abundance: NA; v_gene: TRBV19; d_gene: NA; j_gene: TRBJ1-2; CDR3aa: CASSPWSGSSDYGYTF; CDR3nt: TGTGCCAGTAGTCCCTGGTCGGGCAGTTCCGACTATGGCTACACCTTC
abundance: NA; v_gene: TRBV5-4; d_gene: NA; j_gene: TRBJ2-5; CDR3aa: CASSFYQGQETQYF; CDR3nt: TGTGCCAGCAGCTTCTACCAGGGGCAAGAGACCCAGTACTTC
abundance: NA; v_gene: TRBV6-2/TRBV6-3; d_gene: TRBD2; j_gene: TRBJ2-1; CDR3aa: CASSHGGFNEQFF; CDR3nt: TGTGCCAGCAGTCACGGGGGGTTCAATGAGCAGTTCTTC
abundance: NA; v_gene: TRBV6-5; d_gene: NA; j_gene: TRBJ2-7; CDR3aa: CASSYSRGEQYF; CDR3nt: TGTGCCAGCAGTTACTCACGGGGGGAGCAGTACTTC
abundance: NA; v_gene: TRBV2; d_gene: TRBD1; j_gene: TRBJ2-7; CDR3aa: CASRENRGLVQYF; CDR3nt: TGTGCCAGCCGCGAGAACAGGGGGCTGGTGCAGTACTTC
abundance: NA; v_gene: TRBV28; d_gene: NA; j_gene: TRBJ2-7; CDR3aa: CASTRGRLEQYF; CDR3nt: TGTGCCAGCACCCGGGGGCGTCTCGAGCAGTACTTC
abundance: NA; v_gene: TRBV6-2/TRBV6-3; d_gene: NA; j_gene: TRBJ2-7; CDR3aa: CASSKRGTADYEQYF; CDR3nt: TGTGCCAGCAGCAAACGCGGGACAGCGGACTACGAGCAGTACTTC
abundance: NA; v_gene: TRBV9; d_gene: NA; j_gene: TRBJ1-4; CDR3aa: CASSPRGTAGEKLFF; CDR3nt: TGTGCCAGCAGCCCCCGCGGGACCGCCGGGGAAAAACTGTTTTTT
abundance: NA; v_gene: TRBV6-5; d_gene: NA; j_gene: TRBJ1-2; CDR3aa: CASGPAGPNGYTF; CDR3nt: TGTGCCAGCGGACCCGCCGGACCGAATGGCTACACCTTC
abundance: NA; v_gene: TRBV6-2/TRBV6-3; d_gene: NA; j_gene: TRBJ2-7; CDR3aa: CASSYAYQGEQYF; CDR3nt: TGTGCCAGCAGTTACGCCTATCAGGGCGAGCAGTACTTC
abundance: NA; v_gene: TRBV4-2; d_gene: NA; j_gene: TRBJ2-1; CDR3aa: CASSQDRGSSGRFF; CDR3nt: TGTGCCAGCAGCCAAGATCGAGGGTCATCCGGTCGGTTCTTC
abundance: NA; v_gene: TRBV9; d_gene: TRBD2; j_gene: TRBJ2-1; CDR3aa: CASSVEAGVDEQFF; CDR3nt: TGTGCCAGCAGCGTAGAAGCGGGAGTTGATGAGCAGTTCTTC
abundance: NA; v_gene: TRBV7-7; d_gene: TRBD2; j_gene: TRBJ2-1; CDR3aa: CASALAGVDNEQFF; CDR3nt: TGTGCTAGCGCCTTAGCGGGGGTAGACAATGAGCAGTTCTTC
abundance: NA; v_gene: TRBV10-3; d_gene: NA; j_gene: TRBJ1-2; CDR3aa: CAISEHSLYGYTF; CDR3nt: TGTGCCATCAGTGAGCACAGCCTCTATGGCTACACCTTC
abundance: NA; v_gene: TRBV9; d_gene: TRBD2; j_gene: TRBJ2-1; CDR3aa: CASSVGGGGSYNEQFF; CDR3nt: TGTGCCAGCAGCGTAGGGGGGGGAGGGTCCTACAATGAGCAGTTCTTC
abundance: NA; v_gene: TRBV27; d_gene: TRBD2; j_gene: TRBJ2-7; CDR3aa: CASSLRASRGGYEQYF; CDR3nt: TGTGCCAGCAGTTTACGGGCCAGCCGGGGGGGCTACGAGCAGTACTTC
abundance: NA; v_gene: TRBV7-9; d_gene: NA; j_gene: TRBJ2-3; CDR3aa: CASSLGAEKATQYF; CDR3nt: TGTGCCAGCAGCTTAGGGGCGGAAAAAGCAACGCAGTATTTT
abundance: NA; v_gene: TRBV13; d_gene: NA; j_gene: TRBJ2-7; CDR3aa: CASSSTRRDREQYF; CDR3nt: TGTGCCAGCAGCTCCACCCGACGGGATCGCGAGCAGTACTTC
abundance: NA; v_gene: TRBV29-1; d_gene: TRBD1; j_gene: TRBJ2-1; CDR3aa: CSATGQGSYNEQFF; CDR3nt: TGCAGCGCCACGGGACAGGGGTCCTACAATGAGCAGTTCTTC
abundance: NA; v_gene: TRBV6-1; d_gene: NA; j_gene: TRBJ1-6; CDR3aa: CASSELVGSNSPLHF; CDR3nt: TGTGCCAGCAGTGAACTTGTAGGGTCTAATTCACCCCTCCACTTT
abundance: NA; v_gene: TRBV5-6; d_gene: TRBD1; j_gene: TRBJ1-1; CDR3aa: CASSLQGDTEAFF; CDR3nt: TGTGCCAGCAGCTTGCAGGGGGACACTGAAGCTTTCTTT
abundance: NA; v_gene: TRBV2; d_gene: NA; j_gene: TRBJ2-6; CDR3aa: CASGQGAGANVLTF; CDR3nt: TGTGCCAGCGGCCAGGGTGCCGGGGCCAACGTCCTGACTTTC
abundance: NA; v_gene: TRBV5-1; d_gene: TRBD2; j_gene: TRBJ2-7; CDR3aa: CASNPRGLAALGEQYF; CDR3nt: TGCGCCAGCAACCCCCGGGGACTAGCGGCCCTCGGCGAGCAGTACTTC
abundance: NA; v_gene: TRBV5-1; d_gene: NA; j_gene: TRBJ1-3; CDR3aa: CASSLAAEGNTIYF; CDR3nt: TGCGCCAGCAGCTTGGCGGCCGAGGGAAACACCATATATTTT
abundance: NA; v_gene: TRBV5-1; d_gene: NA; j_gene: TRBJ2-6; CDR3aa: CASSPLGTQSSGANVLTF; CDR3nt: TGCGCCAGCAGCCCCCTAGGCACCCAGAGCTCTGGGGCCAACGTCCTGACTTTC
abundance: NA; v_gene: TRBV6-2/TRBV6-3; d_gene: NA; j_gene: TRBJ2-5; CDR3aa: CASSSRDWRRTQYF; CDR3nt: TGTGCCAGCAGTTCCCGGGACTGGCGTAGGACCCAGTACTTC
abundance: NA; v_gene: TRBV19; d_gene: TRBD1; j_gene: TRBJ1-2; CDR3aa: CASSKRTGAYGYTF; CDR3nt: TGTGCCAGTAGCAAAAGGACAGGGGCCTATGGCTACACCTTC
abundance: NA; v_gene: TRBV12-5; d_gene: NA; j_gene: TRBJ2-1; CDR3aa: CASGLRLNGQFF; CDR3nt: TGTGCTAGTGGTTTGAGATTAAATGGGCAGTTCTTC
abundance: NA; v_gene: TRBV3-1/TRBV3-2; d_gene: TRBD1; j_gene: TRBJ1-1; CDR3aa: CASTTGGFTEAFF; CDR3nt: TGTGCCAGCACCACAGGGGGTTTCACTGAAGCTTTCTTT
abundance: NA; v_gene: TRBV5-1; d_gene: NA; j_gene: TRBJ1-2; CDR3aa: CASSLGPGYGYTF; CDR3nt: TGCGCCAGCAGCTTGGGTCCAGGTTATGGCTACACCTTC
abundance: NA; v_gene: TRBV7-9; d_gene: TRBD2; j_gene: TRBJ2-7; CDR3aa: CASSLGGGAYEQYF; CDR3nt: TGTGCCAGCAGCTTAGGCGGGGGGGCCTACGAGCAGTACTTC
abundance: NA; v_gene: TRBV28; d_gene: NA; j_gene: TRBJ1-2; CDR3aa: CASSPYREGDGYTF; CDR3nt: TGTGCCAGCAGTCCTTACAGGGAGGGCGATGGCTACACCTTC
abundance: many; v_gene: TRBV19; d_gene: NA; j_gene: TRBJ1-1; CDR3aa: CASSMGEGFTEAFF; CDR3nt: TGTGCCAGTAGTATGGGCGAGGGCTTCACTGAAGCTTTCTTT
abundance: once; v_gene: TRBV11-2; d_gene: NA; j_gene: TRBJ2-3; CDR3aa: CASSKQATQYF; CDR3nt: TGTGCCAGCAGCAAGCAGGCTACGCAGTATTTT
abundance: few; v_gene: TRBV7-8; d_gene: TRBD1; j_gene: TRBJ2-3; CDR3aa: CASSSTGGSLVRADTQYF; CDR3nt: TGTGCCAGCAGCTCGACAGGGGGCTCGCTTGTTCGGGCAGATACGCAGTATTTT